Below, 23 T cell receptor beta chains from the same sample are listed, as sequenced in a study of CD8 T cells in ankylosing spondylitis. TCRdb redid the calling of the 5' RACE reads with MiXCR, one entry per CDR3 protein. The sample has 250,000 to 400,000 distinct CDR3 sequences; 11% are singletons. The sequenced material came from blood, either unsorted or a sorted T cell fraction (not recorded which). The receptor source for this set is a female donor with ankylosing spondylitis or in good health (not recorded which).

Many counts were recorded for this clonotype. The chain employs TRBV7-2 and TRBJ2-1, with 9 bases aligning to TRBD2. The germline V gene has CDR1 SGHTA and CDR2 FQGNSA. This CDR3 is 16 amino acids long. Trimming cost V 7 bases and J 6 bases; bases outside gene matches: 13. CDR3 coding DNA: TGTGCCAGCACCCAGGCTCTTGCGGGAGGGCTCAATGAGCAGTTCTTC. Translated, it gives CASTQALAGGLNEQFF.

The table lists this clonotype with many counts. V and J are TRBV5-1 and TRBJ2-2; 7 nucleotides line up with TRBD2. Per the germline V gene, CDR1 is SGHRS and CDR2 is YFSETQ. V shed 0 bases, J shed 4 bases, and the junction held 6 bases outside the gene matches. This CDR3 contains 16 residues. The CDR3 region is CASSLVAGAGTGELFF. The CDR3 bases are TGCGCCAGCAGCTTGGTTGCGGGAGCGGGCACCGGGGAGCTGTTTTTT.

The chain has TRBV5-1 and TRBJ1-1, with 7 bases fitting TRBD1. V shed 4 bases, J shed 1 base, and the junction held 7 bases outside the gene matches. Germline V gene data show CDR1 as SGHRS and CDR2 as YFSETQ. There are 15 residues in the CDR3. Written as DNA, the CDR3 is TGCGCCAGCAGCCTCTGGGACAGCGCGAACACTGAAGCTTTCTTT. As protein: CASSLWDSANTEAFF.

This clonotype was recorded many times. The chain is built from TRBV20-1 and TRBJ2-7, with 8 bases matching TRBD1. V was pared by 4 bases and J by 5 bases, with 1 base of the junction left unmatched. Germline CDR1 DFQATT, CDR2 SNEGSKA (reference sequence). The CDR3 loop spans 11 amino acids. The CDR3 DNA is TGCAGTGCTACACAGGGGGACGAGCAGTACTTC. Translated: CSATQGDEQYF.

This clonotype was counted between two and nine times. This chain connects TRBV7-6 to TRBJ2-5; no clear D gene. The CDR3 has 12 residues. The V gene lost 5 bases and the J gene lost 10 bases, with 14 bases spanning the gap. Germline V lookup: CDR1 SGHVS, CDR2 FNYEAQ. In nucleotides, the CDR3 is TGTGCCAGCAGCCCGAGCTTAATGAGCCAGTACTTC. Amino acids: CASSPSLMSQYF.

This clonotype was seen at least ten times. V usage is TRBV6-1 and J usage is TRBJ1-6, with D hard to call. Trimming took 7 bases from V and 7 from J, leaving 17 bases between them. This CDR3 has 15 residues. CDR1 MNHNS and CDR2 SASEGT come from the germline V gene. CDR3 in DNA: TGTGCCAGCACCCTTGGACCCCGTCCAAATTCACCCCTCCACTTT. Encoded protein: CASTLGPRPNSPLHF.

This clonotype showed up many times. The gene calls are TRBV4-3 and TRBJ2-5; TRBD1 agrees at 8 bases. The CDR3 contains 16 residues. Trimming took 0 bases from V and 2 from J; bases not matched to a gene: 5. Germline CDR1 is LGHNA and CDR2 is YSLEER. The CDR3 is CASSQEWTGLQETQYF. Here the CDR3 DNA reads TGCGCCAGCAGCCAAGAGTGGACAGGGCTTCAAGAGACCCAGTACTTC.

This clonotype was detected a few times. This sequence joins TRBV27 and TRBJ2-7; a possible D gene is TRBD2 (7 bases). Germline V gene lookup returns CDR1 MNHEY and CDR2 SMNVEV (reference sequence). This CDR3 contains 17 residues. The V end was cut by 4 bases, the J end by 1 base, with 20 bases between. The DNA of the CDR3 is TGTGCCAGCAGTTCAGGGAGGGGGTGGGGGGTTTCCTACGAGCAGTACTTC. Translation: CASSSGRGWGVSYEQYF.

This clonotype was observed many times. The CDR3 sequence is CSAQPVDTQYF. The CDR3 DNA is TGCAGTGCTCAACCTGTAGATACGCAGTATTTT. V usage is TRBV20-1 and J usage is TRBJ2-3; D unresolved. The CDR3 spans 11 residues. Per germline, CDR1 DFQATT and CDR2 SNEGSKA (reference sequence). Trimming left V 5 bases short and J 5 bases short, with 8 bases between.

A few counts support this clonotype. This chain joins TRBV20-1 and TRBJ2-5; 8 positions agree with TRBD1. The CDR3 length is 14 residues. The germline V gene has CDR1 DFQATT and CDR2 SNEGSKA (reference sequence). With V trimmed by 3 bases and J by 5 bases, 8 bases remained unmatched. CDR3 in DNA: TGCAGTGCTAGTGGCAGGGGGCGCCGGGAGACCCAGTACTTC. It is translated as CSASGRGRRETQYF.

This clonotype was observed at least ten times. V is TRBV7-9 and J is TRBJ2-7; TRBD2 agrees at 13 bases. This CDR3 has 16 residues. CDR1 SEHNR and CDR2 FQNEAQ come from the germline V gene (reference sequence). Trimming cost V 4 bases and J 5 bases; bases outside gene matches: 8. CDR3 bases: TGTGCCAGCAGCTCGGGGACTAGCGGGACGTTTAACGAGCAGTACTTC. Translation: CASSSGTSGTFNEQYF.

This clonotype was seen many times. The chain is built from TRBV28 and TRBJ1-5; TRBD1 matches 8 bases. Looked up from germline, CDR1 is MDHEN and CDR2 is SYDVKM. Trimming cost V 3 bases and J 0 bases; bases outside gene matches: 13. The CDR3 extends over 19 amino acids. The CDR3 bases are TGTGCCAGCAGTTTCAGGGGGCGAAACCGGGTTTATAGCAATCAGCCCCAGCATTTT. It specifies CASSFRGRNRVYSNQPQHF.

Comments on this clonotype: A much more abundant neighbour one base away suggests this may be a read error. The CDR3 end shows no conserved phenylalanine or tryptophan, and so a read error is likely. The limits of the CDR3 on the DNA are not certain, so only TCRdb's listed CDR3 is given. The chain carries TRBV21-1 and TRBJ1-5. TRBV21-1 is tagged as a pseudogene. The CDR3 totals 14 residues, both ends included. CDR3 residues: CASSKGRGNQPQHS.

This clonotype showed up many times. The chain couples TRBV12-3 or TRBV12-4 to TRBJ2-2; 10 nucleotides agree with TRBD1. V lost 3 bases, J lost 3 bases, and 1 base stayed unmatched. The CDR3 is 15 amino acids. The CDR3 nucleotides are TGTGCCAGCAGTTTCGGGACAGGGGACACCGGGGAGCTGTTTTTT. Protein sequence: CASSFGTGDTGELFF.

CDR3 loop: CASSLVRGNQPQHF. DNA of the CDR3: TGTGCCAGCAGCTTAGTTAGGGGTAATCAGCCCCAGCATTTT. The V and J genes are TRBV7-2 and TRBJ1-5, with a tentative D call TRBD1 (5 bases). The germline gives CDR1 SGHTA, CDR2 FQGNSA. Between the trimmed V and J ends, which lost 1 base and 4 bases, there was a span of 8 bases. CDR3 length: 14 residues.

In this sample, this clonotype turned up a few times. DNA for the CDR3: TGTGCCAGCAGCCAAGTTGGCACAATTGGCTACACCTTC. Its translation: CASSQVGTIGYTF. The chain carries TRBV7-2 and TRBJ1-2; D gene uncertain. This CDR3 has 13 amino acids. The V end was cut by 5 bases, the J end by 7 bases, with 14 bases between. Germline values: CDR1 SGHTA, CDR2 FQGNSA.

This clonotype was seen a handful of times. The chain employs TRBV2 and TRBJ2-5; weak D call: TRBD1 (5 bases). Germline values: CDR1 SNHLY, CDR2 FYNNEI. The V end lost 6 bases, the J end lost 4 bases, and 9 bases lay between the germline ends. The CDR3 sequence is 12 residues long. This chain's CDR3 is CASREQVETQYF. DNA for the CDR3: TGTGCCAGCAGGGAACAGGTAGAGACCCAGTACTTC.

Only a few counts were recorded for this clonotype. The J gene is TRBJ1-6, the V gene TRBV3-1; the D gene is possibly TRBD1 (5 bases). CDR3 length equals 16 residues. The V gene lost 2 bases and the J gene lost 9 bases, with 17 bases spanning the gap. The germline CDR1 and CDR2 sequences are LGHDT and YNNKEL (reference sequence). This CDR3 is CASSQSTQGVGSPLHF. DNA for the CDR3: TGTGCCAGCAGCCAAAGTACCCAGGGAGTTGGTTCACCCCTCCACTTT.

This clonotype was seen at least ten times. CDR3 region: CSAGSFNTEAFF. The CDR3 coding sequence is TGCAGTGCCGGGAGTTTTAACACTGAAGCTTTCTTT. The chain has TRBV20-1 and TRBJ1-1, with unresolved D. CDR1 DFQATT and CDR2 SNEGSKA come from the germline V gene (reference sequence). Deletions cut 6 bases from V and 2 bases from J, with 10 bases between. The CDR3 is 12 residues long.

This clonotype was observed a handful of times. The CDR3: CASSLASPGGYNEQFF. CDR3 sequence (DNA): TGCGCCAGCAGCTTGGCCTCGCCAGGAGGGTACAATGAGCAGTTCTTC. This chain uses TRBV5-1 with TRBJ2-1; D is perhaps TRBD2 (6 bases). This CDR3 has 16 amino acids. With 0 bases removed from V and 4 bases from J, the gap between germline ends came to 14 bases. CDR1 and CDR2 (germline): SGHRS, YFSETQ.

This clonotype was counted ten times or more. This chain connects TRBV5-1 to TRBJ2-2, with D perhaps being TRBD1 or TRBD2 (5 bases each). Germline V CDR1 and CDR2: SGHRS, YFSETQ. Between the trimmed V and J ends, which lost 5 bases and 3 bases, there was a span of 17 bases. This CDR3 comprises 16 residues. CDR3 region: CASSLYSQGDTGELFF. The CDR3 bases are TGCGCCAGCAGTTTATATTCCCAGGGAGACACCGGGGAGCTGTTTTTT.

The gene calls are TRBV29-1 and TRBJ1-1; D gene uncertain. The germline gives CDR1 SQVTM, CDR2 ANQGSEA. Trimming cost V 0 bases and J 1 base, with 6 bases left between them. This CDR3 has 13 residues. The CDR3 DNA is TGCAGCGTTGAAGATGGTACGAACACTGAAGCTTTCTTT. The encoded protein is CSVEDGTNTEAFF. Full variable domain (remainder filled in from reference TRBV29-1 and TRBJ1-1): SAVISQKPSRDICQRGTSLTIQCQVDSQVTMMFWYRQQPGQSLTLIATANQGSEATYESGFVIDKFPISRPNLTFSTLTVSNMSPEDSSIYLCSVEDGTNTEAFFGQGTRLTVV.

The rearrangement links TRBV28 to TRBJ2-3; 7 bases are shared with TRBD2. Per the germline V gene, CDR1 is MDHEN and CDR2 is SYDVKM. V lost 10 bases and J lost 3; bases outside the gene matches: 10. The CDR3 loop spans 14 amino acids. CDR3 nucleotide sequence: TGTGCCAACTCGGGCGGGAGTAGGACAGATACGCAGTATTTT. Translated: CANSGGSRTDTQYF.